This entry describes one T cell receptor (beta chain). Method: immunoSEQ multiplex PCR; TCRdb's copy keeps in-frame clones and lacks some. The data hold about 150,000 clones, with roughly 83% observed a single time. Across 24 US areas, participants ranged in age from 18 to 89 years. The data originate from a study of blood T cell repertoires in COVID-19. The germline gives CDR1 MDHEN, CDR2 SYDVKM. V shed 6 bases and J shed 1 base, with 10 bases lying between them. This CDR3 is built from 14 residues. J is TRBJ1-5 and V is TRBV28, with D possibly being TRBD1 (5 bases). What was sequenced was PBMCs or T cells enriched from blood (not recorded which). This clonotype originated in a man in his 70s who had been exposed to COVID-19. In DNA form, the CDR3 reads TGTGCCAGCAGCCTTCGACAGAGCAATCAGCCCCAGCATTTT. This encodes CASSLRQSNQPQHF.